This TCR beta chain derives from a study of blood T cell repertoires in COVID-19. On the study more broadly: The study drew acute and convalescent COVID-19 samples from the United States, Italy and Spain. Sources were T cells, B-cell-depleted T cells, or PBMCs; the material itself was cDNA or gDNA.

This clone was found a few times. Germline CDR1 and CDR2: SQVTM and ANQGSEA. Between the trimmed V and J ends, which lost 1 base and 1 base, there was a span of 9 bases. There are 14 residues in the CDR3. Sequenced by immunoSEQ multiplex PCR; TCRdb stores in-frame clones only, minus some. The sample has over 65,000 clones, about 76% seen once; the top ten hold approximately 40%. The sequence was obtained from a man aged 80 or over with acute or convalescent COVID-19. Sequenced sample: peripheral blood. This rearrangement joins TRBV29-1 to TRBJ2-3; D is unresolved. The chain's CDR3 is CSVEGAHGTDTQYF. The CDR3 bases are TGCAGCGTTGAAGGCGCCCATGGCACAGATACGCAGTATTTT.